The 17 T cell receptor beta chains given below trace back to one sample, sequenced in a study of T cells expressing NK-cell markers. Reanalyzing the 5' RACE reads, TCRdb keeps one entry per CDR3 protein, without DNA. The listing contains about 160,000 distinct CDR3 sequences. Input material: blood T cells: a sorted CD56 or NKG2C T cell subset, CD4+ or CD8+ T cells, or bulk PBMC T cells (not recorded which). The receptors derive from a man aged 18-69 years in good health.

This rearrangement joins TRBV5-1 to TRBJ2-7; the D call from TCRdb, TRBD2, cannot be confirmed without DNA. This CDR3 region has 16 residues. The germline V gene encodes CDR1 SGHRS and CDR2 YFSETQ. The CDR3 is CASSLGRLAGYYEQYF.

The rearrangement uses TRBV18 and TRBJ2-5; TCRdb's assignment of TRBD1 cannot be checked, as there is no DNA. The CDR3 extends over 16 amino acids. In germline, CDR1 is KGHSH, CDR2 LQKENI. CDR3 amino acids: CASSPPWDSEEETQYF.

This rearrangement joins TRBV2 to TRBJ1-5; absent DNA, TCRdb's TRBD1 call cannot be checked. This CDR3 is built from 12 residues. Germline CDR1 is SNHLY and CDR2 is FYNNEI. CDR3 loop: CASSNRAQPQHF.

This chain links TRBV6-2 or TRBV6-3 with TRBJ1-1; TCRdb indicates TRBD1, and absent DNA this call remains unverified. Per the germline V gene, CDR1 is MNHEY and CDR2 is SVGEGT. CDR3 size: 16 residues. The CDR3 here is CASSSGTGPYFTEAFF.

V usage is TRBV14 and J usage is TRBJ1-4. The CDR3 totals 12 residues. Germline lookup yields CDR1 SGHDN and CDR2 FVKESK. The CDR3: CASSQRKKLFFF.

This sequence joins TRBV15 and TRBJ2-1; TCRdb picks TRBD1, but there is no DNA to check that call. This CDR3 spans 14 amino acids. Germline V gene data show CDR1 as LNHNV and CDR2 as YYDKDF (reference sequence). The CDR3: CATSSDRVYNEQFF.

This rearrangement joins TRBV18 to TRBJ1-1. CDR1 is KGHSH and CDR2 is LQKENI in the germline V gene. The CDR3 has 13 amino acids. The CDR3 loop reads CASSPDGSTEAFF.

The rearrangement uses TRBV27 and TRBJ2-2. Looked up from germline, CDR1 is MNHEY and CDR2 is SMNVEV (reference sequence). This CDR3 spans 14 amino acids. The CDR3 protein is CASSRLENTGELFF.

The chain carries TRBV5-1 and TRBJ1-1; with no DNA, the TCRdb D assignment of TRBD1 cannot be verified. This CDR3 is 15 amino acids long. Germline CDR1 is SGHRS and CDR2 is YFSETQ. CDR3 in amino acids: CASSLEHKGASEAFF.

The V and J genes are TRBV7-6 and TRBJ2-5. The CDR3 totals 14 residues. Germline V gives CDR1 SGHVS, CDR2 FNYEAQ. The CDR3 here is CASSLGFYQETQYF.

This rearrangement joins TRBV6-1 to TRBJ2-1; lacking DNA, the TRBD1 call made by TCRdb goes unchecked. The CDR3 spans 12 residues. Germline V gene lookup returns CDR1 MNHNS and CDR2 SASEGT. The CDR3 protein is CASTGAKREQFF.

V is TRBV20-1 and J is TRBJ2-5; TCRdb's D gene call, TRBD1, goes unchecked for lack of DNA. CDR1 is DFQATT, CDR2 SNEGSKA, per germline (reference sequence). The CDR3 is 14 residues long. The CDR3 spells CSARLDRGKETQYF.

The CDR3 sequence: CASSPRQGHTEAFF. The chain has TRBV7-8 and TRBJ1-1; TCRdb proposes TRBD1, but this gene call is untestable without DNA. The CDR3 contains 14 residues. Germline V gene sequence: CDR1 SGHVS, CDR2 FQNEAQ.

Here the CDR3 reads CASSLGQGGLYEQYF. V usage is TRBV7-9 and J usage is TRBJ2-7; there is no DNA to check the TCRdb D call of TRBD1. The CDR3 is 15 residues long. Per the germline V gene, CDR1 is SEHNR and CDR2 is FQNEAQ (reference sequence).

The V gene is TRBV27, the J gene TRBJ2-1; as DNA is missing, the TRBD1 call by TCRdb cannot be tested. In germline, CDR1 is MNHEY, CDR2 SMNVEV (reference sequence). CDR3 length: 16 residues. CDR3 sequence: CASSSQWTGQYNEQFF.

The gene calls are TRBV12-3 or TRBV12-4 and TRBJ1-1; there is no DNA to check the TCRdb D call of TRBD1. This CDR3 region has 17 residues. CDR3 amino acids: CASSLHGDRGEGTEAFF.

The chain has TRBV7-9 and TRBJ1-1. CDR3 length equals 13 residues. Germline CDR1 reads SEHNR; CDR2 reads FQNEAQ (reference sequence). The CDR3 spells CASSSGGTLEAFF.